The T cell receptor (beta chain) under discussion was sequenced for a study of CXCR3 chemokines and chemotherapy response in bladder cancer (dated by TCRdb to between 2021 and 2024). As for the study more broadly: Whether chemotherapy response in human bladder cancer was predicted by intratumoral CXCR3 chemokine system activity was examined in the study.

The junction carries 15 bases between V and J, which are trimmed by 4 bases and 6 bases respectively. CDR3 length: 14 amino acids, cysteine to phenylalanine. Left in the record is the CDR3 DNA by itself, 42 bases read in frame from the first base. The germline V gene (reference sequence) provides CDR1 LNHDA and CDR2 SQIVND. Receptors were amplified or captured by PCR. Sequenced on an Illumina HiSeq 2500. The raw public reads went through TCRdb reprocessing: fastp at Q25, MiXCR clone calling, in-frame beta chains kept. For every CDR3 protein sequence, its rows merge into one entry that carries the most common genes and DNA. The sample profile shows about 5,000 distinct CDR3 sequences; about 15% of them were found once. The ten largest clones add up to around a tenth of the sample. This clonotype occurred many times. The antigen this receptor binds is unknown. No qualities accompany the bases; no much larger clone lies one base away.

Recombination connected TRBV19 to TRBJ1-1; D gene: possibly TRBD1, on 5 matching bases. The sample was taken from a patient whose treatment included neoadjuvant chemotherapy. The source of this sequence is a human donor with bladder cancer that responded to neoadjuvant chemotherapy. The CDR3: CASSRLGRSPEAFF. The DNA reads TGTGCCAGTAGTAGACTGGGACGGTCCCCTGAAGCTTTCTTT.